This TCR beta chain came from a study of shared clonotypes between healthy human individuals. Across the study: Each donor's CD8 memory used one plate, CD8 naive two, each CD4 subset three.

Produced via immunoSEQ multiplex PCR; TCRdb's table is partial and in-frame only. The data hold about 2.1 million clones, with around 93% observed a single time. Naive CD8 cells lacked CD45RO and underwent positive selection for CCR7, leaving out terminally differentiated effector memory CD45RA+ cells. CDR3 length equals 13 residues. Germline loops: CDR1 MNHEY, CDR2 SVGAGI. Trimming removed 6 bases from V and 3 bases from J, with 12 bases in between. This rearrangement joins TRBV6-5 to TRBJ2-7, with D unresolved. The TCR comes from a man in his late teens or twenties in good health. Some clones in this sample may be carry-over from other donors' samples. Specimen: naive CD8+ T cells from PBMCs. CDR3 nucleotides: TGTGCCAGCAGCCCCCGGACCATCTACGAGCAGTACTTC. Translating gives CASSPRTIYEQYF.